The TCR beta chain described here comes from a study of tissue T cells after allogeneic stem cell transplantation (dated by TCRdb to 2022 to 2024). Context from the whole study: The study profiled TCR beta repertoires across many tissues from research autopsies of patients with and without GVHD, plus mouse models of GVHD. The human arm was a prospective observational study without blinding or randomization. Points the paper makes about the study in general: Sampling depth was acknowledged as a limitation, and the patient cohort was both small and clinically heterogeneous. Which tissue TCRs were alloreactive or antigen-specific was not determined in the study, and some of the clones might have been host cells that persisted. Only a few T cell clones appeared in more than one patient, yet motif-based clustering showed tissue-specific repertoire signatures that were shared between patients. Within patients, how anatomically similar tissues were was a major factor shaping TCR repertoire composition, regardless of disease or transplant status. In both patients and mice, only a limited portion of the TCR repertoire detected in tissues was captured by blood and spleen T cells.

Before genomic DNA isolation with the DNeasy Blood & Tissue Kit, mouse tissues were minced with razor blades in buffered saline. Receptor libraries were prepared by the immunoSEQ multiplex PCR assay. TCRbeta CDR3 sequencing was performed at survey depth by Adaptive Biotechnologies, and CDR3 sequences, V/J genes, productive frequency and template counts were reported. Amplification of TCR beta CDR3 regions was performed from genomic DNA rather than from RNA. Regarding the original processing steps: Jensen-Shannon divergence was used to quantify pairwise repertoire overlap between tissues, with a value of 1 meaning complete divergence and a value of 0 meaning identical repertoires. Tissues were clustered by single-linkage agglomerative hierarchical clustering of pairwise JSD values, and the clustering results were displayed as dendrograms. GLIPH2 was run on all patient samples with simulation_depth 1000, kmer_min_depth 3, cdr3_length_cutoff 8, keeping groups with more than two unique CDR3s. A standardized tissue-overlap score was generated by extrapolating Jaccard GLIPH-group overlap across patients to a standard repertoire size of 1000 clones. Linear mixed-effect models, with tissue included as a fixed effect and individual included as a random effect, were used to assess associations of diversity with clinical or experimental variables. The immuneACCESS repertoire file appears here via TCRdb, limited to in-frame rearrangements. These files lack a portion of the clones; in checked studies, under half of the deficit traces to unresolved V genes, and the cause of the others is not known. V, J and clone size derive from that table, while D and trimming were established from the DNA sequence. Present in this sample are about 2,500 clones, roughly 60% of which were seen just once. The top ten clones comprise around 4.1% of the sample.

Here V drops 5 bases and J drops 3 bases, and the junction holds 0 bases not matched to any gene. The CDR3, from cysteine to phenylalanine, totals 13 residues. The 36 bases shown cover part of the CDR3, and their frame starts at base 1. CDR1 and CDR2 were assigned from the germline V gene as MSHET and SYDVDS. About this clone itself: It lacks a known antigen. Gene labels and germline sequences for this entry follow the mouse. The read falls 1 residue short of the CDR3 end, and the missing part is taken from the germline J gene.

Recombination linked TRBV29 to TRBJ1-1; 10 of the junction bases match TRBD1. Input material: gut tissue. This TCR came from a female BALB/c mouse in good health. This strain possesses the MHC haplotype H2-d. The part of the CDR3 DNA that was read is TGTGCTAGCAGTGGACAGGGGGACACAGAAGTCTTC. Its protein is CASSGQGDTEVF. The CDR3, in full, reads CASSGQGDTEVFF.